What follows are 30 T cell receptor beta chains derived from one specimen sequenced in a study of radiation and T cells in renal cell carcinoma. Time point here: baseline pretreatment blood. The treatment is: 15 Gy SBRT to primary tumor, nephrectomy 4 weeks later. Clones were read by immunoSEQ multiplex PCR, and TCRdb kept only the in-frame ones, dropping some. The repertoire holds 50,000 to 75,000 clones, with roughly 79% as singletons. The sample consisted of blood, taken from a patient whose treatment included radiotherapy and nephrectomy. The receptors stem from a man in his sixties with renal cell carcinoma.

This clone has a single count. The chain carries TRBV9 and TRBJ1-4; D ambiguous. This CDR3 is 13 amino acids long. The V gene's germline CDR1 is SGDLS and CDR2 YYNGEE. V was cut by 1 base and J by 4 bases, with 5 bases left in between. DNA of the CDR3: TGTGCCAGCAGCGTATCGGTTAATGAAAAACTGTTTTTT. Residues: CASSVSVNEKLFF. Full variable domain (rest looked up from reference TRBV9 and TRBJ1-4): DSGVTQTPKHLITATGQRVTLRCSPRSGDLSVYWYQQSLDQGLQFLIQYYNGEERAKGNILERFSAQQFPDLHSELNLSSLELGDSALYFCASSVSVNEKLFFGSGTQLSVL.

This chain links TRBV2 with TRBJ1-5; TRBD1 might be the D (6 bases). CDR1 and CDR2 from the germline V gene are SNHLY and FYNNEI. The CDR3 is 16 amino acids. Trimming removed 6 bases from V and 3 bases from J, with 18 bases in between. The CDR3 DNA sequence: TGTGCCAGCAGAATGGGGGGCGCATCCCACAATCAGCCCCAGCATTTT. Its protein product is CASRMGGASHNQPQHF. The whole variable domain, remainder taken from reference TRBV2 and TRBJ1-5, is EPEVTQTPSHQVTQMGQEVILRCVPISNHLYFYWYRQILGQKVEFLVSFYNNEISEKSEIFDDQFSVERPDGSNFTLKIRSTKLEDSAMYFCASRMGGASHNQPQHFGDGTRLSIL.

The chain links TRBV14 to TRBJ2-2; no firm D call. The germline CDR1 and CDR2 sequences are SGHDN and FVKESK. V was clipped by 2 bases and J by 7 bases, with 8 bases between them. The CDR3 has 13 residues. CDR3 residues: CASSQLVGGELFF. In DNA form, the CDR3 reads TGTGCCAGCAGCCAACTAGTTGGCGGGGAGCTGTTTTTT.

In its sample, this clone was seen once. The chain carries TRBV5-1 and TRBJ1-4; 8 nucleotides agree with TRBD1. V was pared by 4 bases and J by 4 bases, with 12 bases of the junction left unmatched. Per the germline V gene, CDR1 is SGHRS and CDR2 is YFSETQ. The CDR3 is 17 residues long. Here the CDR3 DNA reads TGCGCCAGCAGCCTAGGACAGGGAGTAATAGGTAATGAAAAACTGTTTTTT. Translated, it gives CASSLGQGVIGNEKLFF.

The chain carries TRBV11-3 and TRBJ2-2; D remains ambiguous. Trimming removed 0 bases from V and 9 bases from J, with 8 bases in between. The CDR3 contains 13 residues. Germline V lookup: CDR1 SGHNT, CDR2 YENEEA. CDR3 sequence (DNA): TGTGCCAGCAGCTTAGATCGTGGTCGGGAGCTGTTTTTT. Its protein product is CASSLDRGRELFF.

The chain employs TRBV19 and TRBJ2-3; TRBD1 agrees at 7 bases. The germline CDR1 and CDR2 sequences are LNHDA and SQIVND (reference sequence). This CDR3 has 17 residues. V shed 1 base and J 5 bases; nucleotides not matched to a gene: 12. CDR3 nucleotides: TGTGCCAGTAGTATAGGGGGACAGAGGGCGATGGGAGATACGCAGTATTTT. Residues: CASSIGGQRAMGDTQYF.

The chain uses TRBV9 and TRBJ1-3; TRBD1 agrees at 9 bases. The CDR3 runs 16 residues. Germline trimming cut 4 bases from V and 1 base from J; bases unmatched to any gene: 6. In germline, CDR1 is SGDLS, CDR2 YYNGEE. CDR3 DNA: TGTGCCAGCAGCCCGGGACAGGGTGCGTCTGGAAACACCATATATTTT. It translates to CASSPGQGASGNTIYF.

V gene TRBV5-1 combines with J gene TRBJ1-1; no clear D gene. Trimming stripped 2 bases from V and 0 bases from J, with 5 bases between. CDR1 and CDR2 (germline): SGHRS, YFSETQ. The CDR3 contains 13 residues. In DNA, the CDR3 is TGCGCCAGCAGCTTTACAGTGAACACTGAAGCTTTCTTT. Its protein product is CASSFTVNTEAFF.

This chain links TRBV4-1 with TRBJ2-7; 7 nucleotides align to TRBD1. Unmatched junction bases numbered 8, after V lost 0 bases and J lost 3 bases. The CDR3 runs 16 residues. The germline CDR1 and CDR2 sequences are MGHRA and YSYEKL. The CDR3, as DNA: TGCGCCAGCAGCCAAGAAAGGGACAGTCATATCTACGAGCAGTACGTC. Translated, it gives CASSQERDSHIYEQYV.

This clone was counted only a few times. The genes are TRBV25-1 and TRBJ1-4, with D perhaps matching TRBD1 (6 bases). This CDR3 has 15 residues. Trimming removed 1 base at V and 7 bases at J, with 13 bases between. Germline values: CDR1 MGHDK, CDR2 SYGVNS. DNA of the CDR3: TGTGCCAGCAGTGAATCAGAGACAGGTTCTGAAAAACTGTTTTTT. Protein product: CASSESETGSEKLFF. Full variable domain (missing parts from reference TRBV25-1 and TRBJ1-4): EADIYQTPRYLVIGTGKKITLECSQTMGHDKMYWYQQDPGMELHLIHYSYGVNSTEKGDLSSESTVSRIRTEHFPLTLESARPSHTSQYLCASSESETGSEKLFFGSGTQLSVL.

As concerns this clone: The sample carries other DNA sequences with the same CDR3. This sequence joins TRBV18 and TRBJ1-1; tentative D call: TRBD1 (6 bases). Germline V CDR1 and CDR2: KGHSH, LQKENI. The V end was cut by 4 bases, the J end by 1 base, with 10 bases between. This CDR3 is built from 14 residues. CDR3 in DNA: TGTGCCAGCTCACTGGGGGGGGCGAACACTGAAGCTTTCTTT. Protein sequence: CASSLGGANTEAFF.

The genes are TRBV7-2 and TRBJ2-2, with D tentatively TRBD1 (6 bases). The CDR3 is 15 amino acids. Trimming cost V 5 bases and J 6 bases, with 16 bases left between them. Per germline, CDR1 SGHTA and CDR2 FQGNSA. The DNA of the CDR3 is TGTGCCAGCAGCGAAGCACAGGGCGATGCCGGGGAGCTGTTTTTT. Translation: CASSEAQGDAGELFF.

The chain links TRBV15 to TRBJ2-7, with 13 bases identical to TRBD2. The germline V gene encodes CDR1 LNHNV and CDR2 YYDKDF (reference sequence). The CDR3 covers 16 residues. Trimming cost V 1 base and J 4 bases; bases outside gene matches: 4. This CDR3 reads CATSRAAGLAGYEQYF. CDR3 nucleotide sequence: TGTGCCACCAGCAGAGCCGCGGGACTAGCGGGGTACGAGCAGTACTTC.

This CDR3 reads CASSLAVAGAAGELFF. In nucleotides, the CDR3 is TGTGCCAGCTCCCTGGCCGTGGCAGGAGCCGCCGGGGAGCTGTTTTTT. The rearrangement uses TRBV18 and TRBJ2-2; unclear D gene. The CDR3 is 16 amino acids. Trimming shortened V by 6 bases and J by 6 bases, and 20 bases separated the two germline ends. Germline CDR1 reads KGHSH; CDR2 reads LQKENI.

This rearrangement joins TRBV19 to TRBJ1-2; D perhaps matches TRBD1 (5 bases). V was pared by 7 bases and J by 6 bases, with 15 bases between. The CDR3 covers 13 residues. Per the germline V gene, CDR1 is LNHDA and CDR2 is SQIVND (reference sequence). CDR3 DNA sequence: TGTGCCAGTAATATCGGGGCCTGGGATGGCTACACCTTC. Its protein is CASNIGAWDGYTF.

The rearrangement uses TRBV9 and TRBJ2-5; TRBD2 aligns across 9 bases. The CDR3 has 16 residues. Unmatched junction bases numbered 11, after V lost 3 bases and J lost 5 bases. In germline, CDR1 is SGDLS, CDR2 YYNGEE. CDR3 in DNA: TGTGCCAGCAGCGGTGGCCCGGCGGGGGGGGTTGAGACCCAGTACTTC. This codes for CASSGGPAGGVETQYF.

The chain recombines TRBV11-2 with TRBJ1-4; D possibly corresponds to TRBD1 (5 bases). The CDR3 consists of 15 residues. Per germline, CDR1 SGHAT and CDR2 FQNNGV. The ends were cut back, 1 base at V and 1 base at J, with 7 bases in the middle. The chain's CDR3 is CASSLAGKTNEKLFF. CDR3 in DNA: TGTGCCAGCAGCTTAGCAGGGAAAACTAATGAAAAACTGTTTTTT.

The V and J genes are TRBV5-1 and TRBJ2-7; TRBD2 agrees at 8 bases. Germline CDR1 reads SGHRS; CDR2 reads YFSETQ. The CDR3 is made up of 15 amino acids. Trimming at V came to 4 bases and at J to 3 bases, leaving 9 bases not matched to a gene. CDR3 protein: CASSTGGARFYEQYF. The CDR3, as DNA: TGCGCCAGCAGCACCGGGGGGGCGAGATTCTACGAGCAGTACTTC.

This clone was found a few times. The J gene is TRBJ1-5, the V gene TRBV27; no clear D. CDR1 and CDR2 (germline): MNHEY, SMNVEV (reference sequence). This CDR3 is built from 14 residues. The V end lost 5 bases, the J end lost 0 bases, and 8 bases lay between the germline ends. The CDR3 DNA follows: TGTGCCAGCAGTAAAGAGGATAGCAATCAGCCCCAGCATTTT. Protein sequence: CASSKEDSNQPQHF.

This sequence joins TRBV4-1 and TRBJ2-1; no reliable D call. The CDR3 is made up of 12 amino acids. V lost 0 bases and J 9 bases, leaving 6 bases between the germline ends. The germline V gene has CDR1 MGHRA and CDR2 YSYEKL. CDR3 DNA: TGCGCCAGCAGCCAAGATTGGGGTGAGCAGTTCTTC. As protein: CASSQDWGEQFF.

This rearrangement joins TRBV5-1 to TRBJ2-5, with TRBD1 matching over 9 bases. The CDR3 extends over 16 amino acids. CDR1 is SGHRS, CDR2 YFSETQ, per germline. V was pared by 4 bases and J by 4 bases, with 11 bases of the junction left unmatched. DNA for the CDR3: TGCGCCAGCAGCGGTACCGGGACAGGGATAGGAGAGACCCAGTACTTC. Protein: CASSGTGTGIGETQYF. The complete variable domain, with remaining parts taken from reference TRBV5-1 and TRBJ2-5, reads KAGVTQTPRYLIKTRGQQVTLSCSPISGHRSVSWYQQTPGQGLQFLFEYFSETQRNKGNFPGRFSGRQFSNSRSEMNVSTLELGDSALYLCASSGTGTGIGETQYFGPGTRLLVL.

Concerning this clone: Other DNA sequences from this sample encode an identical CDR3 as well. CDR3 DNA sequence: TGTGCCAGTAGTATCCCCTCTGGGGCCAACGTCCTGACTTTC. Protein sequence: CASSIPSGANVLTF. This chain joins TRBV19 and TRBJ2-6; no reliable D call. V dropped 3 bases and J dropped 0 bases, with 3 bases sitting between them. This CDR3 spans 14 amino acids. The V gene's germline CDR1 is LNHDA and CDR2 SQIVND (reference sequence).

The CDR3 reads CASSISRGQYNEQFF. In DNA form, the CDR3 reads TGTGCCAGTAGTATTTCGAGGGGGCAGTACAATGAGCAGTTCTTC. The rearrangement uses TRBV19 and TRBJ2-1, with 7 bases that match TRBD1. The germline V gene encodes CDR1 LNHDA and CDR2 SQIVND (reference sequence). V was clipped by 3 bases and J by 4 bases; unmatched bases: 6. This CDR3 contains 15 residues.

This rearrangement joins TRBV11-2 to TRBJ1-2; D gene ambiguous. This CDR3 region has 15 residues. Trimming stripped 2 bases from V and 0 bases from J, with 10 bases between. Germline CDR1 SGHAT, CDR2 FQNNGV. CDR3 in DNA: TGTGCCAGCAGCTTACTGCGTTCTCCTAACTATGGCTACACCTTC. It is translated as CASSLLRSPNYGYTF.

J is TRBJ2-5 and V is TRBV29-1; 11 nucleotides align to TRBD2. The CDR3 contains 14 residues. Germline lookup yields CDR1 SQVTM and CDR2 ANQGSEA. J gave up 5 bases and V 0 bases, and 2 bases lay outside the gene matches. CDR3 in DNA: TGCAGCGTTGAAGAGTCTAGCGGGGGGGAGACCCAGTACTTC. It specifies CSVEESSGGETQYF.

The chain recombines TRBV18 with TRBJ2-7, with TRBD2 matching 9 bases. CDR1 is KGHSH and CDR2 is LQKENI in the germline V gene. The CDR3 has 12 residues. CDR3 sequence reads: CSTGTSTYEQYV. The CDR3 region has the DNA TGCTCTACCGGGACTAGCACCTACGAGCAGTACGTC.

This chain uses TRBV5-1 with TRBJ2-5; 7 bases match TRBD1. Germline-derived CDR1 and CDR2 are SGHRS and YFSETQ. This CDR3 has 14 residues. Trimming removed 4 bases from V and 1 base from J; junction bases left unmatched: 4. The CDR3 loop is CASSERQGQETQYF. The DNA for the CDR3 is TGCGCCAGCAGCGAAAGACAGGGCCAAGAGACCCAGTACTTC. Supplemented by reference TRBV5-1 and TRBJ2-5, the full variable domain reads KAGVTQTPRYLIKTRGQQVTLSCSPISGHRSVSWYQQTPGQGLQFLFEYFSETQRNKGNFPGRFSGRQFSNSRSEMNVSTLELGDSALYLCASSERQGQETQYFGPGTRLLVL.

To note about this clone: The junction does not match germline at one end; this may be a read error. The V gene is TRBV20-1, the J gene TRBJ2-1, with D uncertain. Germline CDR1 is DFQATT and CDR2 is SNEGSKA (reference sequence). CDR3 length: 10 residues. The CDR3 loop reads CSARGRQQFF. Written as DNA, the CDR3 is TGCAGTGCGAGAGGTCGACAGCAGTTCTTC.

V gene TRBV27 combines with J gene TRBJ1-2; 9 nucleotides match TRBD1. The germline CDR1 and CDR2 sequences are MNHEY and SMNVEV (reference sequence). CDR3 length: 15 residues. Germline trimming cut 3 bases from V and 3 bases from J; bases unmatched to any gene: 5. CDR3 sequence reads: CASSFGTGLDYGYTF. In nucleotides, the CDR3 is TGTGCCAGCAGTTTCGGGACAGGGTTGGACTATGGCTACACCTTC.

This chain joins TRBV30 and TRBJ1-4, with TRBD1 as a possible D gene (5 bases). The V gene's germline CDR1 is GTSNPN and CDR2 SVGIG (reference sequence). V was cut by 3 bases and J by 5 bases, with 13 bases left in between. This CDR3 comprises 14 residues. The CDR3 DNA reads as TGTGCCTGGAGGATGGGGGGGGGAAATGAAAAACTGTTTTTT. This codes for CAWRMGGGNEKLFF.